Shown below are 4 T cell receptor beta chains from a single sample sequenced in a study of blood T cell repertoires in COVID-19. Sequencing was performed with immunoSEQ multiplex PCR; in TCRdb, only in-frame clones are kept and a portion is missing. The sample consists of some 390,000 clones, approximately 89% of them appearing once. Sequencing was performed on peripheral blood. The source of these receptors is a woman aged 55-70 years with COVID-19, enrolled during active disease.

The rearrangement uses TRBV11-2 and TRBJ1-6; D is ambiguous. Germline loops: CDR1 SGHAT, CDR2 FQNNGV. V was pared by 1 base and J by 0 bases, with 7 bases between. The CDR3 consists of 16 residues. The CDR3 sequence is CASSLVLSSYNSPLHF. Here the CDR3 DNA reads TGTGCCAGCAGCTTAGTTCTTAGCTCCTATAATTCACCCCTCCACTTT.

V is TRBV11-2 and J is TRBJ1-2; a possible D gene is TRBD1 (5 bases). CDR1 SGHAT and CDR2 FQNNGV come from the germline V gene. This CDR3 is 15 amino acids long. Trimming removed 3 bases at V and 3 bases at J, with 14 bases between. In DNA form, the CDR3 reads TGTGCCAGCAGCTTGGGGCCTGGGGGGGACTATGGCTACACCTTC. Residues: CASSLGPGGDYGYTF. The full variable domain, rest sourced from reference TRBV11-2 and TRBJ1-2, is EAGVAQSPRYKIIEKRQSVAFWCNPISGHATLYWYQQILGQGPKLLIQFQNNGVVDDSQLPKDRFSAERLKGVDSTLKIQPAKLEDSAVYLCASSLGPGGDYGYTFGSGTRLTVV.

The chain combines TRBV4-1 with TRBJ2-5; 12 nucleotides align to TRBD2. Germline V gene sequence: CDR1 MGHRA, CDR2 YSYEKL. The junction had 6 bases not matched to a gene; V was cut back by 4 bases and J by 3 bases. The CDR3 runs to 16 residues. The CDR3 loop reads CASSPLRLAGEETQYF. CDR3 sequence (DNA): TGCGCCAGCAGCCCATTACGACTAGCGGGGGAAGAGACCCAGTACTTC.

This chain links TRBV30 with TRBJ1-2, with TRBD1 identical over 11 bases. The CDR3 totals 14 residues. Germline CDR1 is GTSNPN and CDR2 is SVGIG (reference sequence). Trimming cost V 3 bases and J 6 bases; bases outside gene matches: 6. The chain's CDR3 is CAWRSGTGGDGYTF. CDR3 in DNA: TGTGCCTGGAGGTCAGGGACAGGGGGTGATGGCTACACCTTC.